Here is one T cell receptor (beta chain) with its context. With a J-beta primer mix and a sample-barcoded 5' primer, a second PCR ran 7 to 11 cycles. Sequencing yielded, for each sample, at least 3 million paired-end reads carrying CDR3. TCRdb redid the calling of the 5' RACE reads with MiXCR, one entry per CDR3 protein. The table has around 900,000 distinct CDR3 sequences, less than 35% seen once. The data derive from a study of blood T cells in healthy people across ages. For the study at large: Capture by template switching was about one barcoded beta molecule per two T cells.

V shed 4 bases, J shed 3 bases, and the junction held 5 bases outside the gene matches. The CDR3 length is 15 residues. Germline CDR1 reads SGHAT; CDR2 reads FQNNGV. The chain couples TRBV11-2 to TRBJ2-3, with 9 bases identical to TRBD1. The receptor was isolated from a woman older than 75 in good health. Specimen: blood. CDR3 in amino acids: CASSSEGTGTDTQYF. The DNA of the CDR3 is TGTGCCAGCAGCTCAGAGGGGACAGGGACAGATACGCAGTATTTT.